These T cell receptor beta chains were read from a single sample in a study of cytomegalovirus exposure and HLA in healthy donors. Assay used: immunoSEQ multiplex PCR; TCRdb lists only in-frame clones, some missing. The sample carries some 200,000 clones, 80% to 85% recorded once. Sequenced input: PBMCs. These receptors all come from a man in his forties in good health and CMV-seropositive. CDR3s include the opening cysteine and the closing phenylalanine or tryptophan. The order of the fields is CDR3 length, J gene, V gene, D gene, clone size, CDR3 protein, CDR3 DNA. A D gene is named only where the DNA matches it firmly. Some rows have no size entry. The others give once, few or many, or a class for an expanded clone.

12 | TRBJ1-3 | TRBV30 | TRBD1 | NA | CAWKGGANTIYF | TGTGCCTGGAAAGGGGGCGCAAACACCATATATTTT
15 | TRBJ1-5 | TRBV15 | NA | NA | CATSFGWGTRQPQHF | TGTGCCACCAGCTTCGGGTGGGGAACTAGGCAGCCCCAGCATTTT
14 | TRBJ2-7 | TRBV28 | NA | NA | CASSGQSPSYEQYF | TGTGCCAGCAGTGGACAGAGCCCCTCCTACGAGCAGTACTTC
15 | TRBJ2-4 | TRBV9 | NA | NA | CASSVDFGAKNIQYF | TGTGCCAGCAGCGTAGACTTTGGAGCCAAAAACATTCAGTACTTC
16 | TRBJ2-2 | TRBV10-2 | TRBD2 | once | CASSYISGGGTGELFF | TGCGCCAGCAGTTACATCAGCGGGGGCGGTACCGGGGAGCTGTTTTTT
14 | TRBJ1-3 | TRBV28 | TRBD1 | NA | CASSLARGLDTIYF | TGTGCCAGCAGTCTCGCTAGGGGGCTGGACACCATATATTTT
20 | TRBJ1-3 | TRBV19 | NA | few | CASSMGRMERILWSGNTIYF | TGTGCCAGTAGTATGGGGAGGATGGAAAGGATCCTTTGGTCTGGAAACACCATATATTTT
17 | TRBJ1-1 | TRBV5-1 | TRBD1 | few | CASSKEPGAGGKTEAFF | TGCGCCAGCAGCAAGGAACCCGGTGCAGGGGGAAAGACTGAAGCTTTCTTT
12 | TRBJ1-2 | TRBV2 | NA | few | CASTGFNYGYTF | TGTGCCAGCACGGGATTTAACTATGGCTACACCTTC
16 | TRBJ2-2 | TRBV15 | TRBD2 | NA | CATSRDLAGVSGELFF | TGTGCCACCAGCAGAGACCTAGCGGGGGTGTCCGGGGAGCTGTTTTTT
14 | TRBJ2-7 | TRBV6-6 | TRBD1 | NA | CASSYRQGTYEQYF | TGTGCCAGCAGTTACCGACAGGGCACCTACGAGCAGTACTTC
18 | TRBJ2-2 | TRBV9 | TRBD2 | NA | CASSAAGTIPSTGGELFF | TGTGCCAGCAGCGCCGCGGGGACTATCCCTTCGACGGGCGGGGAGCTGTTTTTT
16 | TRBJ2-2 | TRBV5-4 | NA | once | CASSLSSPGDTGELFF | TGTGCCAGCAGCTTGTCCTCCCCAGGGGACACCGGGGAGCTGTTTTTT
14 | TRBJ1-1 | TRBV7-8 | TRBD1 | NA | CASSQRTGNTEAFF | TGTGCCAGCAGCCAGCGGACAGGGAACACTGAAGCTTTCTTT
15 | TRBJ2-7 | TRBV18 | TRBD2 | once | CASSPMQGGRSEQYF | TGTGCCAGCTCACCAATGCAGGGAGGGAGGTCCGAGCAGTACTTC
18 | TRBJ1-1 | TRBV5-6 | NA | NA | CASSLAGTPGGVNTEAFF | TGTGCCAGCAGCTTGGCCGGGACCCCGGGAGGGGTGAACACTGAAGCTTTCTTT
14 | TRBJ1-1 | TRBV19 | NA | NA | CASSMYGGGTEAFF | TGTGCCAGTAGTATGTATGGCGGGGGCACTGAAGCTTTCTTT
14 | TRBJ2-3 | TRBV9 | TRBD2 | NA | CASRRGASTDTQYF | TGTGCCAGCAGGCGGGGGGCGAGCACAGATACGCAGTATTTT
14 | TRBJ2-4 | TRBV9 | TRBD2 | NA | CASSVEASGNIQYF | TGTGCCAGCAGCGTAGAGGCTAGCGGAAACATTCAGTACTTC
15 | TRBJ2-2 | TRBV6-5 | TRBD1 | NA | CASRKQGVFTGELFF | TGTGCCAGCAGGAAGCAGGGGGTTTTCACCGGGGAGCTGTTTTTT
14 | TRBJ1-2 | TRBV5-1 | NA | NA | CASSLDREFYGYTF | TGCGCCAGCAGCTTGGACAGGGAGTTCTATGGCTACACCTTC
15 | TRBJ2-3 | TRBV29-1 | TRBD2 | NA | CSVPPSGGITDTQYF | TGCAGCGTGCCACCTAGCGGGGGTATCACAGATACGCAGTATTTT
17 | TRBJ2-7 | TRBV27 | TRBD1 | NA | CASSLFRLRDRSYEQYF | TGTGCCAGCAGTTTATTTAGGTTGAGGGACAGGAGTTACGAGCAGTACTTC
13 | TRBJ1-1 | TRBV30 | TRBD1 | NA | CAWSVQGHAEAFF | TGTGCCTGGAGTGTACAGGGGCACGCTGAAGCTTTCTTT
16 | TRBJ2-2 | TRBV5-1 | TRBD2 | NA | CASSPELAGGHGELFF | TGCGCCAGCAGTCCGGAACTAGCGGGGGGCCACGGGGAGCTGTTTTTT
12 | TRBJ2-3 | TRBV10-3 | TRBD1 | NA | CAISAGGQGQYF | TGTGCCATCAGTGCGGGGGGACAGGGGCAGTATTTT
14 | TRBJ1-1 | TRBV19 | NA | NA | CASSIGTGRTEAFF | TGTGCCAGTAGTATAGGAACAGGTAGGACTGAAGCTTTCTTT
14 | TRBJ1-2 | TRBV5-4 | TRBD1 | NA | CASKGQGAFSGYTF | TGTGCCAGCAAGGGACAGGGGGCGTTTTCTGGCTACACCTTC
15 | TRBJ1-3 | TRBV5-6 | NA | NA | CASSLNTESGNTIYF | TGTGCCAGCAGCTTGAACACAGAATCGGGAAACACCATATATTTT
14 | TRBJ1-2 | TRBV6-1 | TRBD1 | NA | CASRGQRDNYGYTF | TGTGCCAGCAGGGGACAGAGGGACAACTATGGCTACACCTTC
14 | TRBJ2-7 | TRBV28 | TRBD1 | NA | CASSSTGKGYEQYF | TGTGCCAGCAGTTCGACAGGGAAGGGCTACGAGCAGTACTTC
13 | TRBJ1-1 | TRBV7-2 | NA | NA | CASSLTGTTEAFF | TGTGCCAGCAGCCTAACAGGGACCACTGAAGCTTTCTTT
11 | TRBJ1-1 | TRBV10-3 | NA | once | CATRVNTEAFF | TGTGCCACCCGAGTGAACACTGAAGCTTTCTTT
13 | TRBJ1-2 | TRBV6-5 | NA | NA | CASSYSPVYGYTF | TGTGCCAGCAGTTACTCTCCAGTGTATGGCTACACCTTC
15 | TRBJ2-5 | TRBV6-1 | TRBD2 | NA | CASRPGLASRETQYF | TGTGCCAGCAGACCCGGACTAGCGTCCCGAGAGACCCAGTACTTC
13 | TRBJ1-4 | TRBV30 | NA | NA | CAWSTGRWEKLFF | TGTGCCTGGAGTACAGGGCGATGGGAAAAACTGTTTTTT
15 | TRBJ2-7 | TRBV4-2 | TRBD2 | NA | CASSQAVSGTYEQYF | TGTGCCAGCAGCCAAGCTGTTAGCGGGACCTACGAGCAGTACTTC
13 | TRBJ1-2 | TRBV6-5 | NA | few | CARETQGNYGYTF | TGTGCCAGGGAGACACAGGGTAACTATGGCTACACCTTC
15 | TRBJ1-4 | TRBV6-5 | TRBD1 | once | CASSSGGTGAEKLFF | TGTGCCAGCAGTTCCGGCGGGACAGGGGCTGAAAAACTGTTTTTT
14 | TRBJ2-3 | TRBV7-2 | NA | NA | CASTYRGSTDTQYF | TGTGCCAGCACCTACCGGGGGAGCACAGATACGCAGTATTTT
15 | TRBJ1-1 | TRBV19 | TRBD1 | NA | CASSTGTDVNTEAFF | TGTGCCAGTAGTACCGGGACAGATGTGAACACTGAAGCTTTCTTT